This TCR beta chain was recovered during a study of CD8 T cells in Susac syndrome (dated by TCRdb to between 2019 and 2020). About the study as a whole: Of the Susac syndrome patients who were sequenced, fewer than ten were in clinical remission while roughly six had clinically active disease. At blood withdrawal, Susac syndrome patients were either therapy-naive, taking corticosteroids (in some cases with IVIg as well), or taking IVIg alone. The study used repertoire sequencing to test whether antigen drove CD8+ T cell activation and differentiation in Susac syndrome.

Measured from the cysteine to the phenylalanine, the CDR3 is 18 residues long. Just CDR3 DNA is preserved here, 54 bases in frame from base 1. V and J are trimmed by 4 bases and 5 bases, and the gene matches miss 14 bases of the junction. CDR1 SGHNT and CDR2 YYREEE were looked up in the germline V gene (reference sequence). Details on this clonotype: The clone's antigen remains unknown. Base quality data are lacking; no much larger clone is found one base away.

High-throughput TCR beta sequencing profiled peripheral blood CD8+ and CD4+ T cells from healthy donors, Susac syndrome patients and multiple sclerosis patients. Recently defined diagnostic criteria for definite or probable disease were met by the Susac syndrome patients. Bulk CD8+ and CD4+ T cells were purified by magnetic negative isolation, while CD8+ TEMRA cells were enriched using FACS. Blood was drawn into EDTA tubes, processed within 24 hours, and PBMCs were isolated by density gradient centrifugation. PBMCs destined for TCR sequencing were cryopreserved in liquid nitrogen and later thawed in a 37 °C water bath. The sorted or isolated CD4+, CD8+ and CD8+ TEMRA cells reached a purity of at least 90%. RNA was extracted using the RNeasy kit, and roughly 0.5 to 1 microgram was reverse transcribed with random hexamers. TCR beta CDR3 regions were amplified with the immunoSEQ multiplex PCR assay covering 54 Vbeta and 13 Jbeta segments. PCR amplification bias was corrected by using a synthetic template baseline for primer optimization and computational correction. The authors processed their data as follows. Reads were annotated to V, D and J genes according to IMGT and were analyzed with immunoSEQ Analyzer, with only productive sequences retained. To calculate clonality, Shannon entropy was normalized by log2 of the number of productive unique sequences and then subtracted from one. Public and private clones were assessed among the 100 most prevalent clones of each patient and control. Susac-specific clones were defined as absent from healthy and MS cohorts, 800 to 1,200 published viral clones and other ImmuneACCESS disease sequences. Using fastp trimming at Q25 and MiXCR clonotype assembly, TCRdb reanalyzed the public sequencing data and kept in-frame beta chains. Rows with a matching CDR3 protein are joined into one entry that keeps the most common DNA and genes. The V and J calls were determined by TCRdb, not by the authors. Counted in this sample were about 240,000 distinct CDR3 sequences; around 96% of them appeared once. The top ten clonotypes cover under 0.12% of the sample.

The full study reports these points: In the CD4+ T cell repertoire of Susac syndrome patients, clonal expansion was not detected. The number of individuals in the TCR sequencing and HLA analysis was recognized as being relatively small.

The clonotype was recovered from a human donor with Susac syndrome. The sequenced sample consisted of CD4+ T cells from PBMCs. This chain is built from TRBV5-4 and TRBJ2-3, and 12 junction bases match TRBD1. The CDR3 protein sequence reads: CASSPGQGAVRAEDTQYF. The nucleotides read TGTGCCAGCAGCCCGGGACAGGGGGCGGTTCGGGCAGAAGATACGCAGTATTTT.